This TCR beta chain emerged from a study of read filtering for tumor transcriptome and immune sequencing (TCRdb year 2020). A note on the overall study: The cohort had around 18 male and 15 or so female patients with a mean age of roughly 70 years, ranging from about 40 to 85. By revised international staging, fewer than ten patients were R-ISS I, about 15 were R-ISS II and 6 or 7 were R-ISS III. After DNase treatment, whole-transcriptome libraries were prepared using the TruSeq RNA Access Library Prep Kit. TCR-region mapped reads per sample ranged from about 4.05 to 10.27 million with IR-seq versus only about 75 to 1,400 with RNA-seq. Using the same bone marrow samples, the study ran both targeted immune repertoire sequencing and bulk whole-transcriptome sequencing and then compared the TCR repertoires from each method. One of the main goals was to work out a read-filtering strategy for immune repertoire data, in particular whether clonotypes backed by only a single read should be removed.

Bone marrow was sampled from every patient at the time of active disease. Isolation of bone marrow mononuclear cells was performed by Ficoll-Hypaque density gradient centrifugation. Myeloma plasma cells were removed and CD138-negative cells were obtained by negative selection following labeling with CD138 magnetic microbeads on a MACS separator. The purity of the isolated cells was checked by flow cytometry with CD138 antibodies on an Attune NxT. TRIzol reagent was used to extract total RNA, and a NanoDrop spectrophotometer was used to quantify the extracted RNA. For each patient, the CD138-negative bone marrow sample underwent paired RNA-seq and IR-seq. What the work shows at the level of the full study, not this receptor alone: IR-seq captured clonotypes at much higher depth and more reliably than RNA-seq, and smaller IR-seq throughput sufficed to identify most shared clonotypes. The sorted CD138-negative fraction was not purified T cells but a mixed bone marrow immune population. Single-read clonotypes made up around 82% of clonotypes but only 3% to 4% of total reads in IR-seq, compared with around 70% of clonotypes and around 45% of reads in RNA-seq. Removing single-read clonotypes increased the correlation between IR-seq and RNA-seq shared clonotype proportions.

TCR libraries were constructed from about 400 ng RNA using the Immunoverse kit, and molecular barcoded adaptors covering alpha/delta and beta/gamma chains were employed. TCR library preparation used the same RNA that was used for transcriptome sequencing. An Illumina HiSeq 4000 with 2 x 150 cycles was used to sequence the TCR libraries. The published analysis was carried out like this. Using MiXCR, which included quality filtering and error correction, TCR reads were aligned to human V, D, J and C references and then assembled into CDR3 clonotypes. Clonotype counts and gene usage diversity were analyzed with the tcR package in R. Raw mapping reads were checked after the RNA-seq reads had been mapped by STAR aligner version 2.5.3a onto the human GRCh37 genome. To test the effect of sequencing depth on detected clonotypes, IR-seq fastq files were randomly downsampled using Seqtk 1.3. The public reads were reanalyzed by TCRdb: fastp trimming at Q25, MiXCR alignment, in-frame beta chains only. Every CDR3 protein is listed once, alongside the most common genes and DNA of its rows. Here the V and J calls rest on TCRdb's processing, not on the authors' analysis. The sample data list 50,000 or so distinct CDR3 sequences, and 9% to 15% of these were observed just once. Clones ranked in the top ten supply approximately 16% of the sample.

The sample holds many counts of this clonotype. It lacks a known antigen. It has no much larger one-base neighbor in the sample; base qualities were not kept. A distance of 24 bases separates the germline ends of V and J, which lose 0 bases and 7 bases respectively. Spanning cysteine to phenylalanine, the CDR3 consists of 18 amino acids. The sequence is cut down to CDR3 DNA, 54 bases in frame from base 1. The germline V gene yields SGHRS for CDR1 and YFSETQ for CDR2. Here the chain combines TRBV5-1 and TRBJ2-3; the D gene is perhaps TRBD1 or TRBD2, as each covers 5 bases. The specimen was a population of CD138-negative cells sorted from bone marrow. The sample's cell subset or site label is to be understood as: bone marrow mononuclear cells depleted of CD138+ plasma/myeloma cells by negative magnetic selection. The TCR comes from a donor over 35 with multiple myeloma. The CDR3 sequence is CASSLEESARRGRNTQYF. Here is the DNA: TGCGCCAGCAGCTTGGAAGAGTCAGCCCGCCGGGGCAGGAATACGCAGTATTTT.